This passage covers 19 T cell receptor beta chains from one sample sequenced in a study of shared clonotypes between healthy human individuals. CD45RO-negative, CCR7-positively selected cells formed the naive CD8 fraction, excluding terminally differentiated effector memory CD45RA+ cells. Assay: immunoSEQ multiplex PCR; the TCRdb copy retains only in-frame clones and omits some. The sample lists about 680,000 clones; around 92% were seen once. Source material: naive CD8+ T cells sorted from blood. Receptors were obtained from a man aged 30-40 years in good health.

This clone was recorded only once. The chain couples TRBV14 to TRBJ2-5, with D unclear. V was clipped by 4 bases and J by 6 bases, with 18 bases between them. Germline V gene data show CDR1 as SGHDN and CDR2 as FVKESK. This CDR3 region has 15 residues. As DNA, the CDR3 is TGTGCCAGCAGCCGCGAAGCCTTGGGTTTGAAGACCCAGTACTTC. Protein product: CASSREALGLKTQYF.

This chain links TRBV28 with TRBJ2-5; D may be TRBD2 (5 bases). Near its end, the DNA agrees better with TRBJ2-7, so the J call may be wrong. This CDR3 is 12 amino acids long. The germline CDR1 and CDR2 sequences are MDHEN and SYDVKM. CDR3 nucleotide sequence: TGTGCCAGCAGCCGGACTGATTACGAGCAGTACTTC. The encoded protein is CASSRTDYEQYF.

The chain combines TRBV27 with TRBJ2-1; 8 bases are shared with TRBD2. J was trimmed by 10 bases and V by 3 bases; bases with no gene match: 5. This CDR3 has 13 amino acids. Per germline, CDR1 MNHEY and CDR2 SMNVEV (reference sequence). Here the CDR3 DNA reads TGTGCCAGCAGTTTCAGTCGGGAGGGGGAGCAGTTCTTC. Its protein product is CASSFSREGEQFF.

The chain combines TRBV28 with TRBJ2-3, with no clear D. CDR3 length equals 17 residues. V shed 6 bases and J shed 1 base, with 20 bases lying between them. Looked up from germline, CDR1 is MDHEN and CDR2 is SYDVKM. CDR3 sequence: CASSFVLGPSGTDTQYF. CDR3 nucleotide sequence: TGTGCCAGCAGCTTTGTACTTGGGCCGTCCGGCACAGATACGCAGTATTTT. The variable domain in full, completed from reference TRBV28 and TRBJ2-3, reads DVKVTQSSRYLVKRTGEKVFLECVQDMDHENMFWYRQDPGLGLRLIYFSYDVKMKEKGDIPEGYSVSREKKERFSLILESASTNQTSMYLCASSFVLGPSGTDTQYFGPGTRLTVL.

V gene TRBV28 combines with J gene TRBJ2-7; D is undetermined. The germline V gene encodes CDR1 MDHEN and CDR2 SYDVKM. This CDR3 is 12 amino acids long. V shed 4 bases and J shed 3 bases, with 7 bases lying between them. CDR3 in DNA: TGTGCCAGCAGTTCCTACAGCTACGAGCAGTACTTC. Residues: CASSSYSYEQYF.

CDR3 DNA sequence: TGCAGCGCAGTCTCTGGGGCCAACGTCCTGACTTTC. Amino acid sequence: CSAVSGANVLTF. The chain combines TRBV29-1 with TRBJ2-6, with D uncertain. The V and J ends lost 7 bases and 0 bases respectively, with 4 bases between them. The CDR3 sequence is 12 residues long. From germline, CDR1 is SQVTM and CDR2 ANQGSEA.

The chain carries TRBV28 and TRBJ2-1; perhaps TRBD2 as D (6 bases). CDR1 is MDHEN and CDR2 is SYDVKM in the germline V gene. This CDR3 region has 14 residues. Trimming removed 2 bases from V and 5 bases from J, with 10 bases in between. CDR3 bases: TGTGCCAGCAGTTTAATTTCGGGAGACAATGAGCAGTTCTTC. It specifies CASSLISGDNEQFF.

CDR3 sequence reads: CATSREGREKLFF. The CDR3 nucleotides read TGTGCCACCAGCAGAGAGGGCCGTGAAAAACTGTTTTTT. The rearrangement links TRBV15 to TRBJ1-4, with unresolved D. The germline V and J ends were trimmed by 0 bases and 7 bases, with 6 bases remaining between them. Per the germline V gene, CDR1 is LNHNV and CDR2 is YYDKDF (reference sequence). CDR3 length equals 13 residues.

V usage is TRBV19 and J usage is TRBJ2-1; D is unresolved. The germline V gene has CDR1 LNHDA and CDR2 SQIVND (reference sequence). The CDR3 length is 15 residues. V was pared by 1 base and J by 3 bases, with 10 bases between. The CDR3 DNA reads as TGTGCCAGTAGTATAGTTGCGAGCATCTACAATGAGCAGTTCTTC. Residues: CASSIVASIYNEQFF.

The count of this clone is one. The CDR3 sequence: CASSSGQVDNEQFF. In nucleotides, the CDR3 is TGTGCCAGCAGCTCGGGACAGGTTGACAATGAGCAGTTCTTC. The chain recombines TRBV7-9 with TRBJ2-1; 8 bases map to TRBD1. Germline loops: CDR1 SEHNR, CDR2 FQNEAQ (reference sequence). The CDR3 spans 14 residues. The J segment lost 5 bases and the V segment lost 4 bases, leaving 4 bases of the junction unmatched.

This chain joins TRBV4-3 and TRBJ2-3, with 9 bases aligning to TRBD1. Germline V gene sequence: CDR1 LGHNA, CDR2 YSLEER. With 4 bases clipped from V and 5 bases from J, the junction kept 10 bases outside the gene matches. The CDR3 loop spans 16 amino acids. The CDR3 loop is CASSRGTGLVGDTQYF. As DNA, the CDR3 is TGCGCCAGCAGCCGTGGGACAGGGCTCGTCGGAGATACGCAGTATTTT.

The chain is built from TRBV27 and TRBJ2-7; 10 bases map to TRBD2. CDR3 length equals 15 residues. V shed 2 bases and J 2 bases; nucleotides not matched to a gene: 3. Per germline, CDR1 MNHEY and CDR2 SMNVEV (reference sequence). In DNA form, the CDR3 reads TGTGCCAGCAGTTTAATGACTAGCGGGCCCTACGAGCAGTACTTC. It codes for CASSLMTSGPYEQYF.

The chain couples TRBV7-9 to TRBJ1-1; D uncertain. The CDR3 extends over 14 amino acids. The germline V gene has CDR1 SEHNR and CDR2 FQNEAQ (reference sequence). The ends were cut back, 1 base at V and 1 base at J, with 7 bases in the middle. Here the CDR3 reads CASSLVGGNTEAFF. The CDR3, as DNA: TGTGCCAGCAGCTTAGTAGGAGGGAACACTGAAGCTTTCTTT.

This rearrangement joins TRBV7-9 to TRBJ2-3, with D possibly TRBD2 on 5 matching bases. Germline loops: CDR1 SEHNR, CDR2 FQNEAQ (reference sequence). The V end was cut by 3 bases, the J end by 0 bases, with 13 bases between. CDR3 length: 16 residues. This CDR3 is CASSFPGRGSTDTQYF. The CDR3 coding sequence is TGTGCCAGCAGCTTTCCGGGGAGAGGGAGCACAGATACGCAGTATTTT. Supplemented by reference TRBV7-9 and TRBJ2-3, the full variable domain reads DTGVSQNPRHKITKRGQNVTFRCDPISEHNRLYWYRQTLGQGPEFLTYFQNEAQLEKSRLLSDRFSAERPKGSFSTLEIQRTEQGDSAMYLCASSFPGRGSTDTQYFGPGTRLTVL.

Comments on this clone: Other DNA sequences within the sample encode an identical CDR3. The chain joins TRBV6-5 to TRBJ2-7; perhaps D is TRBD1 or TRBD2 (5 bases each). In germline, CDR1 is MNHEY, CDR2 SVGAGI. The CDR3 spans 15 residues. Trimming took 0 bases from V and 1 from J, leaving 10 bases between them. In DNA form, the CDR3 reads TGTGCCAGCAGTTACTCCGGGACGGGATCCTACGAGCAGTACTTC. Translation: CASSYSGTGSYEQYF.

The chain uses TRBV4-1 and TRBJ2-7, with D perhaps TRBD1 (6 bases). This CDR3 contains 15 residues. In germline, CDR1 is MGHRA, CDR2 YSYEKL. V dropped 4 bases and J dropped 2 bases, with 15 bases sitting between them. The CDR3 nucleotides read TGCGCCAGCAGCCCTAGCCGACAGGTTCCCTACGAGCAGTACTTC. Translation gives CASSPSRQVPYEQYF.

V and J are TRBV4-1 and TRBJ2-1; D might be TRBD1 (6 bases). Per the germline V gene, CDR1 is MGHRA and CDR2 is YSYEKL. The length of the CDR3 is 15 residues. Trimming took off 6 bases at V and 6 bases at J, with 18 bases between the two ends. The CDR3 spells CASRYRDGESNEQFF. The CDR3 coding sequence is TGCGCCAGCAGATACAGGGACGGGGAGTCCAATGAGCAGTTCTTC.

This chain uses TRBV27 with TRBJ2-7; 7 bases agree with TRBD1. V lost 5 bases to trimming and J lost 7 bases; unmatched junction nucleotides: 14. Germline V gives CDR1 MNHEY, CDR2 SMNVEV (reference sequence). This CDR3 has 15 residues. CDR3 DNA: TGTGCCAGCAGTCGTCGACAGGGCCCATCTCGGGAGCAGTACTTC. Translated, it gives CASSRRQGPSREQYF.

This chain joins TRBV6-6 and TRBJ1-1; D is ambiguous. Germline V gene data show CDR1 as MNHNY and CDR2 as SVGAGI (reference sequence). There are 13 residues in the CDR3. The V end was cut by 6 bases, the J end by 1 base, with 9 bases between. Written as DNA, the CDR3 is TGTGCCAGCAGAAAACACGGGAACACTGAAGCTTTCTTT. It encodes CASRKHGNTEAFF.